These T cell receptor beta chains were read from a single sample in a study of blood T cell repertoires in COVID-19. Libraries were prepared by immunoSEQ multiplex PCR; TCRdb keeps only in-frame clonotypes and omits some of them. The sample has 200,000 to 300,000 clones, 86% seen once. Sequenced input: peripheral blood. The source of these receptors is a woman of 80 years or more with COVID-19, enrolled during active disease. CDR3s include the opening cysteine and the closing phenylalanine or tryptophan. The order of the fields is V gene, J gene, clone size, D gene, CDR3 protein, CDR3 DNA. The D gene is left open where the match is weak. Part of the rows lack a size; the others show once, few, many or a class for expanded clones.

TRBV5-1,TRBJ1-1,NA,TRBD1,CASSPRTGGSEAFF,TGCGCCAGCAGCCCTCGGACAGGGGGATCTGAAGCTTTCTTT
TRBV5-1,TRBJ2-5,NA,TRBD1,CASSLGGSETQYF,TGCGCCAGCAGCTTAGGGGGCTCGGAGACCCAGTACTTC
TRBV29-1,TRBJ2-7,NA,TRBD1,CSVLGQPSYEQYF,TGCAGCGTTCTGGGACAGCCGTCCTACGAGCAGTACTTC
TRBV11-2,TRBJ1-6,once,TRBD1,CASSSGTGSSPLHF,TGTGCCAGCAGCTCCGGGACAGGGAGTTCACCCCTCCACTTT
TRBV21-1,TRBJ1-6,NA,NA,CASSAQWRSGSPLHF,TGTGCCAGCAGCGCCCAGTGGAGGTCAGGCTCACCCCTCCACTTT
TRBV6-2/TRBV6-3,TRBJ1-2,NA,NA,CASSPTAWGYGYTF,TGTGCCAGCAGCCCGACAGCTTGGGGCTATGGCTACACCTTC
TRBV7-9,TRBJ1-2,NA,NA,CASSPGQSQTIEHGYTF,TGTGCCAGCAGCCCAGGACAGTCACAGACGATAGAGCATGGCTACACCTTC
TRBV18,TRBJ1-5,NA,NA,CASSPNRDQPQHF,TGTGCCAGCTCACCTAACAGGGATCAGCCCCAGCATTTT
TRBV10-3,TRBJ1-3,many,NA,CAISAGRSGNTIYF,TGTGCCATCAGTGCGGGGAGGTCCGGAAACACCATATATTTT
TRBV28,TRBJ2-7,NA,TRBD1,CASRSPGQGREQYF,TGTGCCAGCAGATCTCCGGGACAGGGGCGAGAGCAGTACTTC
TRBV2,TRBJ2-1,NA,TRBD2,CASRSGGRGNEQFF,TGTGCCAGCAGGAGCGGGGGCAGAGGAAATGAGCAGTTCTTC
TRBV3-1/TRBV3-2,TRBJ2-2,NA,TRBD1,CASSPGTGIVTGELFF,TGTGCCAGCAGCCCGGGGACAGGGATTGTCACCGGGGAGCTGTTTTTT
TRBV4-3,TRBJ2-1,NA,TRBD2,CASSRQALTSGGPPYNEQFF,TGCGCCAGCAGCCGACAGGCTCTAACTAGCGGGGGGCCCCCCTACAATGAGCAGTTCTTC
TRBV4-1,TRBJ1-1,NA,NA,CASSRLVGSTEAFF,TGCGCCAGCAGCCGCCTAGTAGGTAGCACTGAAGCTTTCTTT
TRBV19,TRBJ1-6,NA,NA,CASSISRGYNSPLHF,TGTGCCAGTAGTATTTCCAGGGGTTATAATTCACCCCTCCACTTT
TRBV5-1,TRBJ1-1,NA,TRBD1,CASSFSGQGNTEAFF,TGCGCCAGCAGCTTTTCCGGACAGGGGAACACTGAAGCTTTCTTT
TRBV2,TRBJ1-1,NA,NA,CASSAQRTEAFF,TGTGCCAGCAGTGCGCAGAGGACTGAAGCTTTCTTT
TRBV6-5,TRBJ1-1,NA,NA,CASQAAGTEAFF,TGTGCCAGTCAAGCGGCTGGCACTGAAGCTTTCTTT
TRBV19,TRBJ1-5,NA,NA,CASSFDRSNQPQHF,TGTGCCAGTAGTTTCGACAGGAGTAATCAGCCCCAGCATTTT
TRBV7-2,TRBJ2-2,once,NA,CASSLRSGELFF,TGTGCCAGCAGCTTACGTTCCGGGGAGCTGTTTTTT
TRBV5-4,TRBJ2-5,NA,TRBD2,CASSLVGGAFETQYF,TGTGCCAGCAGCTTGGTCGGGGGGGCATTCGAGACCCAGTACTTC
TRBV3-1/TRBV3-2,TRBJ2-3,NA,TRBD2,CASSQRTSGDTDTQYF,TGTGCCAGCAGCCAAAGGACTAGCGGGGACACAGATACGCAGTATTTT
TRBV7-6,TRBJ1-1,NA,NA,CASSKTAGDTEAFF,TGTGCCAGCAGCAAGACAGCTGGAGACACTGAAGCTTTCTTT
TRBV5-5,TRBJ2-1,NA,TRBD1,CATKSGTGYDEQFF,TGTGCCACAAAGTCGGGGACAGGGTACGATGAGCAGTTCTTC
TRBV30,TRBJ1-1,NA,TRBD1,CAWSRTRQGTEAFF,TGTGCCTGGAGCCGGACAAGACAGGGAACTGAAGCTTTCTTT
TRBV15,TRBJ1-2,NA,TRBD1,CATSSMGQGVYTF,TGTGCCACCAGCAGCATGGGACAGGGGGTATATACCTTC
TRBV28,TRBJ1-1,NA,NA,CASSWPVNTEAFF,TGTGCCAGCAGTTGGCCAGTGAACACTGAAGCTTTCTTT
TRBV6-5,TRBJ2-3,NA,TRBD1,CASRTGGADTQYF,TGTGCCAGCAGGACAGGGGGCGCAGATACGCAGTATTTT
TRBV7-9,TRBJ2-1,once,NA,CASSFLSSYNEQFF,TGTGCCAGCAGCTTTCTGAGCTCCTACAATGAGCAGTTCTTC
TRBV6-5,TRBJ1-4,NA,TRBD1,CASRGQGGGEKLFF,TGTGCCAGCAGGGGACAGGGGGGAGGTGAAAAACTGTTTTTT
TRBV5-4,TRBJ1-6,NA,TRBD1,CASSLGQGTSPLHF,TGTGCCAGCAGCTTGGGACAGGGTACTTCACCCCTCCACTTT
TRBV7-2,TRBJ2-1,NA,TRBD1,CASSRAGTGYNEQFF,TGTGCCAGCAGCAGGGCCGGGACAGGGTACAATGAGCAGTTCTTC
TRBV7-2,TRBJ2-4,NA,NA,CASRDPGVNIQYF,TGTGCCAGCAGGGACCCGGGGGTAAACATTCAGTACTTC
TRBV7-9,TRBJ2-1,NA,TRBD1,CASSSEKGQLYNEQFF,TGTGCCAGCAGCTCGGAAAAGGGACAGCTTTACAATGAGCAGTTCTTC
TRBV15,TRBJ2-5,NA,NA,CATSRDSSATKETQYF,TGTGCCACCAGCAGAGATTCGAGCGCGACTAAAGAGACCCAGTACTTC
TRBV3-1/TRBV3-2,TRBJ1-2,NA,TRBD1,CASSQATGVNYGYTF,TGTGCCAGCAGCCAGGCGACAGGGGTTAACTATGGCTACACCTTC
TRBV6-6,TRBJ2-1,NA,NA,CASSYSDRTDEQFF,TGTGCCAGCAGTTACTCAGACAGGACGGATGAGCAGTTCTTC
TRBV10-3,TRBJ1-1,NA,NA,CAISHPTGNTEAFF,TGTGCCATCAGTCACCCGACAGGGAACACTGAAGCTTTCTTT
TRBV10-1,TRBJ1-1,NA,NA,CASSRGSEAFF,TGCGCCAGCAGCAGGGGCTCTGAAGCTTTCTTT